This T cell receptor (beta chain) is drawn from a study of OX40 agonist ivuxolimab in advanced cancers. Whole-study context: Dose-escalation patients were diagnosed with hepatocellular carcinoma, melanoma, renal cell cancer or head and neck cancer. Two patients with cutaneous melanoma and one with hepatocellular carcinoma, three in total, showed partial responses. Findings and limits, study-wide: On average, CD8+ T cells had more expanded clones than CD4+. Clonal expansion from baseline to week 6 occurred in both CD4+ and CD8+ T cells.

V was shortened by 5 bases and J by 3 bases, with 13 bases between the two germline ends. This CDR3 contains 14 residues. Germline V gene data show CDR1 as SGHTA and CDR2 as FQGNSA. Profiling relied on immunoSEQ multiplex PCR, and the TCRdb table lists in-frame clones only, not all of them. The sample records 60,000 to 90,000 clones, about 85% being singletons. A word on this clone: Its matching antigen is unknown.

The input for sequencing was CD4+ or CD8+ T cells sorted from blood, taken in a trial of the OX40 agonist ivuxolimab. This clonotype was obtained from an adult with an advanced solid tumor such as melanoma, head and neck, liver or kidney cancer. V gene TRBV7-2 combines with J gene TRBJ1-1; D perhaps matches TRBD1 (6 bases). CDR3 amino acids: CASSPRGLDTEAFF. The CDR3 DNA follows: TGTGCCAGCAGCCCCAGGGGCCTGGACACTGAAGCTTTCTTT.